Listed here is a single T cell receptor (beta chain). This clone was detected a few times. No cognate antigen has been identified for it. The sample holds no much larger clone one base away, and base qualities are not on file. The record originates from a study of cytomegalovirus exposure and HLA in healthy donors (dated by TCRdb to about 2017). About the investigation overall: According to an earlier analysis of 587 of the donors, about 179 million T cells yielded over 90 million unique TCR beta sequences and around 280 Gb of sequence data. About 280 gigabases of sequencing data and 91 million or so unique TCR sequences made up an early release that covered about 640 HLA-typed donors. The genetic ancestry cluster associated with self-reported Caucasian donors included 65% to 90% of the roughly 400 genotyped donors. The study aimed to test whether cataloging public T cell receptors could reveal signatures of past pathogen exposure. The T cell repertoires of 700 or so subjects were profiled by immunosequencing and related to cytomegalovirus serostatus. A separate validation cohort of approximately 120 different subjects was used in addition to the roughly 640-subject first cohort. High-throughput TCR immunosequencing, statistical association of individual TCRs with disease status, and machine learning were combined to predict cytomegalovirus infection status. A later analysis re-examined previously published TCR beta repertoires from roughly 720 donors and added high-resolution HLA genotyping to investigate patterns of TCR occurrence. The later analysis used no new phenotypic data to find candidate immune exposures, relying instead on TCR beta sequences and their occurrence across donors. An earlier analysis of roughly 600 of the donors used high-throughput TCR beta sequencing to judge whether each TCR beta V gene segment behaved as functional or pseudogenic. Donor age, sex, ethnicity and CMV serostatus were compiled together with the repertoire data. Genome-wide SNP genotypes for about 65% of the roughly 670 donors were used in a later genetic analysis, which treated that subset as a discovery cohort. Every repertoire in the discovery cohort had been generated on one and the same sequencing platform. Class I and class II HLA loci were covered by the typing at four-digit resolution. The number of typed donors differed by locus: 629-630 for A, B, C, DRB1 and DQB1; 500 to 550 for DQA1; over 600 for DPA1; and some 470 for DPB1. Several DR-DQ haplotypes were handled as single units for association and clustering because linkage in the cohort was strong. Across some 400 genotyped donors of the cohort, an average of approximately 240,000 unique TCR beta nucleotide sequences per donor were sequenced, and approximately 17% of those sequences were non-productive.

The library relied on the immunoSEQ multiplex PCR assay. A mixture of 60 forward primers for TCR Vbeta segments and 13 reverse primers for TCR Jbeta segments was used in the multiplex PCR. The CDR3 region of rearranged TCR beta genes was amplified from genomic DNA with a multiplex PCR assay. The Illumina HiSeq System was used to sequence the amplified TCR beta libraries as 87-base-pair reads. In the authors' own workflow: Across the 500 to 850 repertoires, a later analysis counted tens of millions of unique TCR beta chains, about 10 million of which were shared by at least two donors. To remove PCR and sequencing errors, raw reads were error-corrected and collapsed into unique sequences using a nearest-neighbor algorithm that merged closely related sequences. CDR3 sequences were aligned to IMGT reference sequences to assign V, D and J gene segments. For a sequence to be retained, a match of at least six nucleotides to both a V gene segment and a J gene segment was required. Rearrangements were called productive when the CDR3 lacked stop codons and stayed in frame with V and J; all others were non-productive. Following IMGT convention, CDR3 was defined as the stretch from the second conserved V-encoded cysteine to the conserved J-encoded phenylalanine. The earlier analysis of 500 to 650 of the donors excluded any sequence lacking an unambiguous match to a single V gene segment. An earlier analysis of just under 600 of the donors called V segments functional above 56.7% productive rearrangements and segregating when the between-donor standard deviation exceeded 5%. A statistical classification framework was developed to diagnose cytomegalovirus status using the catalog of TCR beta chain sequences. V and J gene assignment, in a later analysis, came from comparing TCR nucleotide sequences with IMGT/GENE-DB human TR gene sequences. The TCRdist pipeline was used in a later analysis to assign CDR3 sequences and most-parsimonious VDJ recombination scenarios. A later analysis defined each TCR beta chain by its CDR3 amino acid sequence plus V-gene family, and excluded reads lacking a unique V-gene family. In a later analysis, nearly 600 highly shared, low-generation-probability nucleotide sequences were removed to address suspected cross-contamination and a sequencing artifact. A later analysis calculated a clonal expansion index for each public chain from normalized within-repertoire ranks of inferred template counts. A later analysis computed generation probabilities with a VDJ recombination model fitted to out-of-frame rearrangements, and checked the results against IGoR. In a later analysis, hypergeometric tests were used to score TCR-TCR, TCR-HLA and TCR-CMV co-occurrence, with a repertoire-size bias correction applied to TCR pairs. To estimate false discovery rates, a later analysis permuted the HLA or CMV assignments 20 times. In a later analysis, co-occurring TCRs were grouped using DBSCAN, and TCRdist sequence similarity was added for clustering within HLA-allele-positive subsets. Repertoires with fewer than 30,000 or more than 120,000 public chains were left out of co-occurrence clustering, as were five repertoires with anomalous nucleotide sharing. The source is immuneACCESS, and TCRdb retained only in-frame sequences with V and J called. Part of the clones is not carried over; for the studies checked, unresolved V genes explain less than half of this, and the remainder is unexplained. The V and J calls and clone size are taken from that table; D and trimming were inferred from the DNA. This sample is represented by about 52,000 clones; around 50% of them were singletons. The ten largest account for approximately 10% of the sample.

At the junction V is shortened by 6 bases and J by 0 bases, with 6 bases in between. From the germline V gene, CDR1 is SNHLY and CDR2 is FYNNEI. There are 13 amino acids in the CDR3, from cysteine to phenylalanine inclusive. CDR3 DNA only is kept here, 39 bases in frame from base 1. The cohort comprised some 730 healthy bone marrow donors. Cohort members were all nominally healthy when sampled, although unrecorded immune exposures were likely present. CMV serostatus was recorded as positive for 289 and negative for about 50% of the 666 cohort members, whereas no CMV serostatus was recorded for the donor in question. Every donor gave a peripheral blood sample, and the peripheral blood mononuclear cells from that sample were used for TCR beta sequencing. The Qiagen DNeasy Blood Extraction Kit was used to extract genomic DNA from the blood cell samples. Broad study findings and their caveats: In a later genetic analysis, fewer N-insertions in productive TCRs were reported among donors in an Asian-associated ancestry cluster than the approximately 630-donor mean. A further reported finding was that TCR beta sequences accurately predicted the HLA-A and HLA-B alleles for most subjects in the first cohort. The presence/absence analyses assumed that sequencing depth was roughly uniform across donors, and that assumption may not be true. Because counts were too low, 15 to 20 rarely observed V segments, including chromosome 9 orphons, were left out of the earlier analysis of 587 of the donors. Because some donors lacked HLA typing at each locus, the association tests relied only on the typed subset. In vitro tests confirmed that a few of the cytomegalovirus-associated TCR beta chains recognize cytomegalovirus antigens. Most TCR sequences were seen in very few donors, while some public TCRs were found in many individuals. When HLA alleles, especially DR and DQ, strongly co-occurred, TCR associations were difficult to assign to individual alleles. This cohort had only TCR beta chains sequenced, and the lack of alpha or paired-chain data limited which features could be detected. The authors suggested that the approach could potentially be generalized to other disease states and immunological phenotypes. The 87-base-pair reads could not distinguish some IMGT-functional V segments, including TRBV6-2 and TRBV6-3, so those segments were excluded. CMV serostatus was the only immune exposure information available for the cohort. A later analysis reported that several top co-occurrence clusters appeared linked to parvovirus B19, influenza, CMV and Epstein-Barr virus. A later genetic analysis associated a missense DCLRE1C variant with V-gene and J-gene trimming of TCR beta chains, and an independent cohort replicated the association. In a later analysis, HLA-associated TCR beta chains were found to be more clonally expanded and to have lower generation probabilities than equally common non-associated chains. According to a later analysis, TCR association rates differed among HLA loci, with DRB1 alleles showing the most associated TCRs and HLA-C alleles showing the fewest. Correlated functional status among segregating V segments might reflect linkage disequilibrium, but an unknown experimental factor could not be ruled out. A later analysis associated around 16,000 TCR beta sequences with specific HLA alleles at a false discovery rate of 0.05. The sequencing pipeline was judged likely to have produced a cluster of highly shared sequence variants as a technical artifact. According to a later analysis, most CMV-associated TCR beta chains appeared to be HLA-restricted, and the HLA associations seemed to be driven largely by CMV exposure. In an earlier analysis of 587 of the donors, most TCR beta V segments appeared in productive rearrangements about 90% or about 30% of the time, broadly matching IMGT annotations. The classifier was reported to diagnose cytomegalovirus status with high specificity and sensitivity in both the original cohort and the validation cohort. The study listed 150 to 200 TCR beta chains as associated with cytomegalovirus.

The sequenced sample consisted of PBMCs. This receptor chain uses TRBV2 and TRBJ2-1; matching of 6 bases hints at TRBD2 as the D gene. This clonotype was sampled from a human donor in good health. The CDR3 region: CASRGGSYNEQFF. The DNA is as follows: TGTGCCAGCAGGGGGGGCTCCTACAATGAGCAGTTCTTC.